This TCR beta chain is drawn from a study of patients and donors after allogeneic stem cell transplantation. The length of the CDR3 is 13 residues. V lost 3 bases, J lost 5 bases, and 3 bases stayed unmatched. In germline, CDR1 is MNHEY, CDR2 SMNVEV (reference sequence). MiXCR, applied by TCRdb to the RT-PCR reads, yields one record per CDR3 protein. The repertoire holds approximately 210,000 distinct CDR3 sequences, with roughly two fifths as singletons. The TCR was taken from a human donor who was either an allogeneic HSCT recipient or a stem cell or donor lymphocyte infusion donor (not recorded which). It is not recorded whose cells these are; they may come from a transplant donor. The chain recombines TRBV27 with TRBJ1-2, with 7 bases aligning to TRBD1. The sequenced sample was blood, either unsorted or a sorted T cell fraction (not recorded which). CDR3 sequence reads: CASSFPTGYGYTF. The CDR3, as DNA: TGTGCCAGCAGTTTCCCGACAGGGTATGGCTACACCTTC.